The rows below give T cell receptor beta chains drawn from one sample of a study of PD-L1 blockade in urothelial cancer. The assay was immunoSEQ multiplex PCR, and TCRdb's table has in-frame clones only and misses some. Of under 40,000 clones detected, about 93% appear once; the ten largest clones hold approximately 8.8%. This specimen was PBMCs, taken around atezolizumab (anti-PD-L1) treatment. All receptors come from a man aged 65 to 79 with urothelial cancer. The CDR3 runs from the conserved cysteine through the conserved F or W. The D gene is left open where the match is weak.

V	D	J	CDR3
TRBV6-5	TRBD2	TRBJ2-7	CASQTSASSYEQYF
TRBV28	.	TRBJ2-2	CAGGRTGELFF
TRBV14	TRBD2	TRBJ2-1	CASSSRLAEIYNEQFF
TRBV19	.	TRBJ2-7	CASSISASYEQYF
TRBV27	TRBD1	TRBJ2-1	CASASRGLEQFF
TRBV5-4	.	TRBJ2-2	CASSLGRGARVGELFF
TRBV13	TRBD2	TRBJ2-7	CASSRGLAGEQYF
TRBV6-1	.	TRBJ1-1	CASRRTLGNEAFF
TRBV27	.	TRBJ2-7	CASSYDSEQYF
TRBV18	TRBD1	TRBJ2-6	CASSLRGQGIDLKRPGANVLTF
TRBV7-6	.	TRBJ1-3	CASSATWAGSGNTIYF
TRBV28	TRBD2	TRBJ2-7	CASRPRGGRDWEQYF
TRBV5-6	TRBD1	TRBJ1-1	CASSFVRGRSEAFF
TRBV10-1	.	TRBJ2-7	CASSESGRAHEQYF
TRBV27	TRBD2	TRBJ2-5	CASSSQKLTSGSIQETQYF
TRBV9	TRBD2	TRBJ2-3	CASSGSGRAADTQYF
TRBV5-1	TRBD1	TRBJ1-5	CASSDGTGQNQPQHF
TRBV11-2	.	TRBJ2-2	CASRRGMNTGELFF
TRBV29-1	.	TRBJ2-7	CSVETGDRYF
TRBV29-1	.	TRBJ2-3	CSVGGRVTDTQYF
TRBV29-1	.	TRBJ2-5	CSVELASQETQYF
TRBV28	TRBD1	TRBJ1-2	CASREGAGGYTF
TRBV5-4	TRBD1	TRBJ1-4	CASSQPGQGNEKLFF
TRBV28	.	TRBJ1-2	CATVSGQSGYTF
TRBV6-1	.	TRBJ1-1	CASRLLTNTEAFF
TRBV2	TRBD1	TRBJ2-4	CASSGGQGKNIQYF
TRBV27	.	TRBJ1-4	CASSLSRTRTNEKLFF
TRBV18	.	TRBJ1-2	CASSPLTGTNYTF
TRBV27	TRBD2	TRBJ2-1	CASSIGLAGVRPYNEQFF
TRBV7-9	.	TRBJ1-2	CATLTSAGKGYTF
TRBV10-2	TRBD1	TRBJ2-7	CASTRTGSYEQYF
TRBV10-3	.	TRBJ1-5	CAISENSLNQPQHF
TRBV9	.	TRBJ1-1	CASSAATRGTEAFF
TRBV27	.	TRBJ2-7	CASQLRWGRLPYEQYF
TRBV27	.	TRBJ1-2	CASSPNGGSGYGYTF
TRBV6-1	TRBD2	TRBJ2-7	CASRTSGRDEQYF
TRBV5-4	TRBD2	TRBJ2-7	CASSPPGLANHEQYF
TRBV5-1	TRBD1	TRBJ2-7	CASSWGQGTYEQYF
TRBV5-1	TRBD1	TRBJ1-1	CASSPGQGGTEAFF
TRBV19	TRBD1	TRBJ2-2	CASTPTGGENTGELFF
TRBV29-1	.	TRBJ2-2	CSVDAPQGGGELFF
TRBV27	TRBD2	TRBJ2-2	CASSLWAGGNPGELFF
TRBV19	.	TRBJ2-6	CASSKETERRGVLTF
TRBV27	TRBD1	TRBJ2-7	CASSSRQGYEQYF
TRBV2	TRBD1	TRBJ1-1	CASSVTGVNTEAFF
TRBV27	TRBD1	TRBJ2-7	CASSPGGPYEQYF
TRBV7-8	.	TRBJ2-7	CASSLLVTLGEQYF
TRBV2	TRBD2	TRBJ2-3	CASSPGRAGGPGNTQYF
TRBV5-1	.	TRBJ2-2	CASSFGVAGRTGELFF
TRBV2	TRBD1	TRBJ2-7	CAVRDSSYEQYF
TRBV7-2	.	TRBJ1-1	CASSPVWRVTVEAFF
TRBV5-1	TRBD1	TRBJ2-7	CASSPGQGEGEQYF
TRBV27	.	TRBJ1-2	CASSLRGGWGYGYTF
TRBV5-6	TRBD1	TRBJ2-5	CASSPGWTGPRETQYF
TRBV6-6	.	TRBJ1-2	CASSSGGGANYGYTF
TRBV6-1	TRBD2	TRBJ2-5	CASSAGGAVTQYF
TRBV28	.	TRBJ2-3	CASSLGSTHTQYF